The rows below give T cell receptor beta chains drawn from one sample of a study of blood T cells in healthy people across ages. From the 5' RACE reads, TCRdb called clonotypes with MiXCR, one entry per CDR3 protein. The sample records some 930,000 distinct CDR3 sequences, 25% to 30% being singletons. These data were also reused for a study on T cells of mothers and their children.

Specimen: blood. These receptors originate from a woman aged 40 to 50 in good health. The CDR3 runs from the conserved cysteine through the conserved F or W. Each record gives: V gene, J gene, clone size, CDR3 protein. Expanded clones are given a class, and other clones once, few, many or no size at all.

>TRBV20-1|TRBJ2-7|few
CSARDYPEQYF
>TRBV5-1|TRBJ1-1|few
CASSWQGGGTEAFF
>TRBV27|TRBJ2-4|few
CASSPKSGGRAKNIQYF
>TRBV28|TRBJ2-1|NA
CASSSSFLRLGVGNEQFF
>TRBV29-1|TRBJ2-5|many
CSVGSRGQETQYF
>TRBV5-1|TRBJ1-2|many
CASSPGQGALYGYTF
>TRBV7-9|TRBJ1-6|few
CASSGSGDSPLHF
>TRBV12-3/TRBV12-4|TRBJ2-7|few
CASSFGVAGPYEQYF
>TRBV7-2|TRBJ2-5|many
CASSLLGLQETQYF
>TRBV7-6|TRBJ2-7|NA
CASSLDASGREQYF
>TRBV28|TRBJ2-1|many
CASSSPGQGGNEQFF
>TRBV20-1|TRBJ2-7|many
CSLADTYEQYF
>TRBV5-5|TRBJ2-3|many
CASSLEVANTDTQYF
>TRBV12-3/TRBV12-4|TRBJ2-3|few
CASSPRDRDTDTQYF
>TRBV15|TRBJ1-1|once
CATSSDGATEAFF
>TRBV7-3|TRBJ1-1|NA
CASSLLTGIPKNTEAFF
>TRBV6-5|TRBJ2-4|NA
CASAPEGARNIQYF
>TRBV7-2|TRBJ2-7|many
CASSLVESYEQYF
>TRBV2|TRBJ2-1|NA
CASSEVRDNEQFF
>TRBV5-5|TRBJ1-1|NA
CVSSSSGQVNTEAFF
>TRBV5-6|TRBJ2-7|NA
CASSFGVGHEQYF
>TRBV2|TRBJ2-4|NA
CASSAEAGRAKNIQYF
>TRBV27|TRBJ1-2|few
CASSLSGPGGYGYTF
>TRBV7-2|TRBJ2-7|many
CASSFSDRLGDEQYF
>TRBV11-1|TRBJ2-1|many
CASSLGRWGPGDNEQFF
>TRBV4-1|TRBJ2-5|few
CVSSHFRGGEIQYF
>TRBV29-1|TRBJ1-5|few
CSVGQIDQPQHF
>TRBV20-1|TRBJ2-5|NA
CSARPGTEQETQYF
>TRBV6-6|TRBJ2-7|NA
CASSYSQGFSYEQYF
>TRBV28|TRBJ1-1|NA
CAVDSRTEAFF
>TRBV28|TRBJ1-1|NA
CASSFRQGSFLTEAFF
>TRBV12-3/TRBV12-4|TRBJ2-3|NA
CANSPLDSSLGTDTQYF
>TRBV20-1|TRBJ2-5|many
CSARDGRGRETQYF
>TRBV20-1|TRBJ2-7|few
CSARGEGGTGTFYEQYF
>TRBV24-1|TRBJ2-3|NA
CATSDPPGSGGAGTQYF
>TRBV6-5|TRBJ2-2|few
CASSFVPSGTGELFF
>TRBV4-3|TRBJ2-5|NA
CASSHALGREETQYF
>TRBV15|TRBJ2-7|few
CATSRDRQGSYEQYF
>TRBV20-1|TRBJ2-7|few
CRAGTVQLHEQYF
>TRBV12-3/TRBV12-4|TRBJ2-2|few
CASSPGGYIGELFF
>TRBV4-2|TRBJ2-7|many
CASSPGTPASYEQYF
>TRBV11-2|TRBJ2-3|few
CASGGGRPSGTDTQYF
>TRBV15|TRBJ2-7|few
CATSRDLPGGPSYEQYF
>TRBV18|TRBJ2-7|few
CASSPRFVQGNSYEQYF
>TRBV3-1|TRBJ1-2|few
CASTLRPGSGGYTF
>TRBV12-3/TRBV12-4|TRBJ2-2|NA
CASSSPVQTGELFF
>TRBV28|TRBJ2-3|NA
CASSPVGTGGADTQYF
>TRBV6-6|TRBJ2-7|few
CASSGTGTNERYF
>TRBV7-2|TRBJ1-4|many
CASSISGTDKKLFF
>TRBV7-9|TRBJ1-1|few
CASSLPTALRDTEAFF
>TRBV18|TRBJ2-3|few
CASSPPGTSGDTQYF
>TRBV6-5|TRBJ1-2|once
CASSYGEGNGYTF
>TRBV7-9|TRBJ1-1|NA
CASSLERGAQRAFF
>TRBV7-2|TRBJ2-3|NA
CASSPRLVADTQYF
>TRBV7-2|TRBJ1-5|few
CASSISDQPQHF
>TRBV27|TRBJ1-1|NA
CASSFRDRAERFDTEAFF
>TRBV5-6|TRBJ1-1|NA
CASSLAGGVWMNTEAFF